Each of the 5 T cell receptor beta chains below was sequenced from the same sample in a study of blood T cell repertoires in COVID-19. The repertoire was sequenced with immunoSEQ multiplex PCR; TCRdb's copy has only in-frame clones and lacks some. The sample lists 250,000 to 350,000 clones; about 82% were seen once. Material for sequencing was peripheral blood. The receptors stem from a woman in her 50s with acute or convalescent COVID-19.

The chain combines TRBV19 with TRBJ1-4; D might be TRBD1 (6 bases). The V gene lost 4 bases and the J gene lost 8 bases, with 14 bases spanning the gap. Germline V gene lookup returns CDR1 LNHDA and CDR2 SQIVND (reference sequence). The CDR3 spans 14 residues. This chain's CDR3 is CASSRGTMREKLFF. The CDR3 DNA follows: TGTGCCAGTAGTAGGGGGACAATGAGAGAAAAACTGTTTTTT.

CDR3 DNA sequence: TGTGCCAGCACTCCTATGGGGGGCGGGGACATTAGCGGGAGGGCCCGTTACGAGCAGTACTTC. Translation: CASTPMGGGDISGRARYEQYF. The genes are TRBV28 and TRBJ2-7, with TRBD2 matching over 11 bases. This CDR3 is built from 21 residues. Per germline, CDR1 MDHEN and CDR2 SYDVKM. V was clipped by 7 bases and J by 4 bases; unmatched bases: 27.

The chain carries TRBV6-2 or TRBV6-3 and TRBJ1-1; TRBD1 agrees at 11 bases. The CDR3 sequence is 16 residues long. Germline CDR1 reads MNHEY; CDR2 reads SVGEGT. With V trimmed by 3 bases and J by 5 bases, 8 bases remained unmatched. The DNA of the CDR3 is TGTGCCAGCAGTTATCACGGACAGGGGGCGAGTACTGAAGCTTTCTTT. Translating it yields CASSYHGQGASTEAFF.

This clone was detected a few times. The rearrangement uses TRBV4-3 and TRBJ1-1, with 7 nucleotides matching TRBD1. This CDR3 region has 15 residues. Germline loops: CDR1 LGHNA, CDR2 YSLEER. J gave up 0 bases and V 3 bases, and 4 bases lay outside the gene matches. The CDR3 region is CASSQATGMNTEAFF. DNA for the CDR3: TGCGCCAGCAGCCAGGCGACAGGGATGAACACTGAAGCTTTCTTT.

The chain has TRBV19 and TRBJ2-3; D gene unclear. Germline V CDR1 and CDR2: LNHDA, SQIVND (reference sequence). The CDR3 totals 14 residues. V lost 6 bases to trimming and J lost 6 bases, with 16 bases between them. The chain's CDR3 is CASRTTPTTDTQYF. The DNA for the CDR3 is TGTGCCAGTAGAACTACCCCTACTACGGATACGCAGTATTTT. The variable domain in full, completed from reference TRBV19 and TRBJ2-3, reads DGGITQSPKYLFRKEGQNVTLSCEQNLNHDAMYWYRQDPGQGLRLIYYSQIVNDFQKGDIAEGYSVSREKKESFPLTVTSAQKNPTAFYLCASRTTPTTDTQYFGPGTRLTVL.